The 17 T cell receptor beta chains given below trace back to one sample, sequenced in a study of T-cell memory formation after mild COVID-19. Via MiXCR, TCRdb re-called the 5' RACE reads, giving one row per CDR3 protein. The sample holds a few hundred thousand distinct CDR3 sequences; over 25% are singletons and the top ten take less than 15%. The sample was PBMCs or a T cell subset sorted from them (not recorded which). Receptors were obtained from an adult woman who had mild COVID-19 (a few samples of this study predate the infection). Cell type and time point are not known.

This clonotype was seen a few times. V usage is TRBV20-1 and J usage is TRBJ2-7; D is unresolved. V shed 3 bases and J shed 4 bases, with 7 bases lying between them. CDR1 is DFQATT, CDR2 SNEGSKA, per germline (reference sequence). The CDR3 covers 11 residues. CDR3: CSARLKYEQYF. DNA for the CDR3: TGCAGTGCTAGGCTGAAGTACGAGCAGTACTTC.

This clonotype showed up just a few times. This chain connects TRBV15 to TRBJ2-5; D gene unclear. V lost 7 bases, J lost 2 bases, and 8 bases lay in between. Germline V gene lookup returns CDR1 LNHNV and CDR2 YYDKDF (reference sequence). This CDR3 comprises 12 residues. The chain's CDR3 is CATIVGQETQYF. CDR3 in DNA: TGTGCCACCATCGTGGGGCAAGAGACCCAGTACTTC. The variable domain in full, with the rest retrieved from reference TRBV15 and TRBJ2-5, is DAMVIQNPRYQVTQFGKPVTLSCSQTLNHNVMYWYQQKSSQAPKLLFHYYDKDFNNEADTPDNFQSRRPNTSFCFLDIRSPGLGDTAMYLCATIVGQETQYFGPGTRLLVL.

The chain couples TRBV5-4 to TRBJ2-5; D might be TRBD2 (5 bases). V dropped 3 bases and J dropped 1 base, with 10 bases sitting between them. The CDR3 sequence is 14 residues long. Germline loops: CDR1 SGHNT, CDR2 YYREEE (reference sequence). This CDR3 is CASSSGRVQETQYF. The CDR3 DNA is TGTGCCAGCAGCTCGGGAAGGGTCCAAGAGACCCAGTACTTC.

The J gene is TRBJ2-3, the V gene TRBV2; unclear D gene. Germline V gene lookup returns CDR1 SNHLY and CDR2 FYNNEI. The length of the CDR3 is 13 residues. Trimming left V 8 bases short and J 2 bases short, with 11 bases between. DNA of the CDR3: TGTGCCAGCTTAAGACTCCCCACAGATACGCAGTATTTT. Protein: CASLRLPTDTQYF.

The sample holds one count of this clonotype. This chain joins TRBV3-1 and TRBJ2-4; 10 bases map to TRBD2. This CDR3 region has 15 residues. Per germline, CDR1 LGHDT and CDR2 YNNKEL (reference sequence). V shed 1 base, J shed 8 bases, and the junction held 5 bases outside the gene matches. The CDR3, as DNA: TGTGCCAGCAGCCAAGTTACTAGCGGGGCGGACATTCAGTACTTC. The encoded protein is CASSQVTSGADIQYF.

This rearrangement joins TRBV6-6 to TRBJ2-1; D is ambiguous. The CDR3 runs to 12 residues. V lost 2 bases and J 8 bases, leaving 7 bases between the germline ends. Germline loops: CDR1 MNHNY, CDR2 SVGAGI (reference sequence). The CDR3 nucleotides are TGTGCCAGCAGTTACACTCGCGATGAGCAGTTCTTC. Translation: CASSYTRDEQFF.

The sample holds one count of this clonotype. DNA for the CDR3: TGTGCCAGCAGTGCCGCCGGGACTATCTACGAGCAGTACTTC. Its protein is CASSAAGTIYEQYF. The V and J genes are TRBV12-3 or TRBV12-4 and TRBJ2-7, with TRBD2 matching 7 bases. This CDR3 is built from 14 residues. With V trimmed by 5 bases and J by 3 bases, 7 bases remained unmatched.

The rearrangement uses TRBV29-1 and TRBJ2-7; D is possibly TRBD2 (5 bases). Per germline, CDR1 SQVTM and CDR2 ANQGSEA. The CDR3 covers 11 residues. Trimming pared 5 bases from V and 2 bases from J, leaving 7 bases between. The CDR3: CSVSEAYEQYF. CDR3 nucleotide sequence: TGCAGCGTTTCGGAGGCCTACGAGCAGTACTTC.

This clonotype was seen a handful of times. A junction boundary mismatches the germline segment, possibly from a read error. The chain uses TRBV6-1 and TRBJ2-1, with D maybe TRBD2 (6 bases). CDR1 MNHNS and CDR2 SASEGT come from the germline V gene. The CDR3 has 12 residues. CDR3 protein: CASSLPRREAVF. DNA for the CDR3: TGTGCCAGCAGCCTCCCCCGGCGGGAAGCGGTCTTC.

This clonotype was recorded once. This rearrangement joins TRBV10-3 to TRBJ2-5; TRBD2 might be the D (5 bases). Germline V gives CDR1 ENHRY, CDR2 SYGVKD. This CDR3 comprises 14 residues. V lost 1 base, J lost 5 bases, and 11 bases lay in between. The CDR3 sequence is CAISEFQSGETQYF. CDR3 sequence (DNA): TGTGCCATCAGTGAGTTTCAGTCGGGGGAGACCCAGTACTTC.

J is TRBJ2-3 and V is TRBV5-1; 10 bases fit TRBD1. This CDR3 spans 15 amino acids. Germline V CDR1 and CDR2: SGHRS, YFSETQ. V lost 0 bases and J lost 5; bases outside the gene matches: 3. The DNA for the CDR3 is TGCGCCAGCAGCTTGGGACAGGGGGCCGGAGATACGCAGTATTTT. This sequence encodes CASSLGQGAGDTQYF.

The J gene is TRBJ1-4, the V gene TRBV20-1; D remains unclear. Deletions cut 1 base from V and 4 bases from J, with 7 bases between. The CDR3 extends over 13 amino acids. Germline assignment: CDR1 DFQATT and CDR2 SNEGSKA (reference sequence). CDR3 sequence (DNA): TGCAGTGCTAGAGTGACTAGTAATGAAAAACTGTTTTTT. Amino acids: CSARVTSNEKLFF.

The chain employs TRBV2 and TRBJ2-7, with TRBD2 matching over 7 bases. The CDR3 consists of 15 residues. Germline V CDR1 and CDR2: SNHLY, FYNNEI. Trimming at V came to 1 base and at J to 7 bases, leaving 10 bases not matched to a gene. As DNA, the CDR3 is TGTGCCAGCAGTGAAGGCGGGAGCTACTTGGGGGAGCAGTACTTC. This encodes CASSEGGSYLGEQYF.

CDR3 amino acids: CASSQEADYEQYF. In nucleotides, the CDR3 is TGTGCCAGCAGCCAAGAGGCCGACTACGAGCAGTACTTC. This chain joins TRBV4-2 and TRBJ2-7; D uncertain. This CDR3 contains 13 residues. Germline V CDR1 and CDR2: LGHNA, YNFKEQ. V lost 0 bases and J lost 3, with 6 bases in between.

This clonotype was seen only once. The CDR3 DNA reads TGTGCCAGCAGTTTGGGACAGAGGGGAAACATTCAGTACTTC. It encodes CASSLGQRGNIQYF. The chain is built from TRBV28 and TRBJ2-4, with 7 positions matching TRBD1. The V and J ends lost 3 bases and 6 bases, in that order; junction bases with no gene match: 5. This CDR3 contains 14 residues. Germline CDR1 MDHEN, CDR2 SYDVKM.

The chain has TRBV7-6 and TRBJ2-7; TRBD1 aligns across 11 bases. The length of the CDR3 is 15 residues. From germline, CDR1 is SGHVS and CDR2 FNYEAQ. Unmatched junction bases numbered 7, after V lost 4 bases and J lost 5 bases. As DNA, the CDR3 is TGTGCCAGCAGCTCCTGGAGGACAGGGGGCGACGAGCAGTACTTC. Translated, it gives CASSSWRTGGDEQYF.

CDR3 nucleotide sequence: TGTGCCAGCAGTTTGATGGGACAGGGAGTTGGCTACACCTTC. It encodes CASSLMGQGVGYTF. The genes are TRBV12-3 or TRBV12-4 and TRBJ1-2; 9 nucleotides align to TRBD1. The junction had 6 bases not matched to a gene; V was cut back by 3 bases and J by 7 bases. The CDR3 runs to 14 residues.